This is a list of T cell receptor beta chains from one sample in a study of CD8+ T cells in alopecia areata. The assay was immunoSEQ multiplex PCR, and TCRdb's table has in-frame clones only and misses some. The table shows approximately 130,000 clones, with roughly 50% occurring only once. The material sequenced was NKG2D-low CD8+ T cells sorted from blood. These receptors all come from a human donor with alopecia areata. Each CDR3 is given without its conserved first and last residue. Fields, in order: J gene, V gene, CDR3 protein.

TRBJ2-5,TRBV20-1,SAMGLAGSY
TRBJ2-3,TRBV9,ASTKGGTDTQY
TRBJ2-2,TRBV29-1,SVEIAGVSGELF
TRBJ2-3,TRBV10-2,ASSESIASGGTDTQY
TRBJ1-3,TRBV7-6,ASSAVDRGTGNTIY
TRBJ1-2,TRBV30,AWSAEAGYT
TRBJ2-3,TRBV9,ASTPVGLAGVTDTQY
TRBJ2-5,TRBV28,ASRGASVQY
TRBJ2-7,TRBV20-1,SAGLDYEQY
TRBJ2-7,TRBV27,ASSYRSSYEQY
TRBJ2-6,TRBV19,ASSIQTGSGANVLT
TRBJ1-5,TRBV6-6,ASSPRPYSNQPQH
TRBJ2-7,TRBV28,ASSLGPGEQY
TRBJ2-3,TRBV29-1,SVIGTTWDTDTQY
TRBJ2-7,TRBV29-1,SVESDYEQY
TRBJ2-5,TRBV2,ASQEGSGETQY
TRBJ2-3,TRBV29-1,SVGGTDTQY
TRBJ1-2,TRBV25-1,ASSEWDEDGYT
TRBJ1-5,TRBV29-1,SVAPGEGNQPQH
TRBJ2-4,TRBV27,ASSPTDANNIQY
TRBJ2-3,TRBV5-6,ASSLGPKGQY
TRBJ2-1,TRBV29-1,SVEAGLRAYNEQF
TRBJ1-5,TRBV27,ATGIQPQH
TRBJ2-7,TRBV29-1,SVDTGAGEQY
TRBJ1-5,TRBV7-9,ASSLGTGGNQPQH
TRBJ2-7,TRBV29-1,SVSTKDISYEQY
TRBJ1-2,TRBV29-1,SAWTGDRQGYT
TRBJ2-7,TRBV11-2,ASSATGVQY
TRBJ2-1,TRBV18,ASSPDRDEQF